These T cell receptor beta chains were read from a single sample in a study of cytomegalovirus exposure and HLA in healthy donors. Clones were read by immunoSEQ multiplex PCR, and TCRdb kept only the in-frame ones, dropping some. The data hold 110,000 or so clones, with roughly 80% observed a single time. Input material: PBMCs. The receptor source for this set is a woman aged 50 to 60 in good health and CMV-seropositive. The CDR3 runs from the conserved cysteine through the conserved F or W. A D gene is named only where the DNA matches it firmly. Clone size is not always given. Where it is, it says once, few, many or a class for expanded clones.

D	V	J	size	DNA	CDR3
TRBD1	TRBV2	TRBJ1-1	-	TGTGCCAGCAGTGGACAGGGGCTGGGCGCTTTCTTT	CASSGQGLGAFF
-	TRBV5-1	TRBJ2-5	once	TGCGCCAGCAGCTTGGACCCCGGAGGGGCAGAGACCCAGTACTTC	CASSLDPGGAETQYF
TRBD1	TRBV6-6	TRBJ2-7	few	TGTGCCAGCAGCCCGGACAGGGGGCCCTACGAGCAGTACTTC	CASSPDRGPYEQYF
-	TRBV7-9	TRBJ2-1	-	TGTTCCAGCATGGGTCGGGGGGCGGACAATGAGCAGTTCTTC	CSSMGRGADNEQFF
-	TRBV21-1	TRBJ2-3	few	TGTGCCAGCAGCAAAGCGGGACAAACGACAGATACGCAGTATTTT	CASSKAGQTTDTQYF
-	TRBV29-1	TRBJ1-4	-	TGCAGCGTTGAGGGTCCTTCGGGGGAAAAACTGTTTTTT	CSVEGPSGEKLFF
TRBD2	TRBV7-2	TRBJ2-5	-	TGTGCCAGCAGCTCTGGACTAGCGGGGCGGAGAGAGACCCAGTACTTC	CASSSGLAGRRETQYF
-	TRBV7-3	TRBJ2-3	-	TGTGCCAGCAGCCCCTTCGGAGATACGCAGTATTTT	CASSPFGDTQYF
-	TRBV10-3	TRBJ1-4	-	TGTGCCATCAGTGAATCCAGGGTCGATAATGAAAAACTGTTTTTT	CAISESRVDNEKLFF
TRBD1	TRBV5-1	TRBJ2-7	-	TGCGCCAGCAGCATGGGACAGCCGATCTACGAGCAGTACTTC	CASSMGQPIYEQYF
TRBD2	TRBV9	TRBJ2-1	once	TGTGCCAGCACCAAAGCGGGAGTAAATGAGCAGTTCTTC	CASTKAGVNEQFF
TRBD1	TRBV18	TRBJ2-5	-	TGTGCCAGCTCACCGGGACAGGGACGAGAGACCCAGTACTTC	CASSPGQGRETQYF
TRBD2	TRBV7-9	TRBJ2-3	-	TGTGCCAGCAGCACGGGACTAGCGGGGAGCACAGATACGCAGTATTTT	CASSTGLAGSTDTQYF
-	TRBV9	TRBJ1-2	-	TGTGCCAGCAGCGTCGGACAGAGCTATGGCTACACCTTC	CASSVGQSYGYTF
-	TRBV2	TRBJ1-4	-	TGTGCCGGATCAGGGGTGAGAAATGAAAAACTGTTTTTT	CAGSGVRNEKLFF
-	TRBV7-8	TRBJ1-3	-	TGTGCCAGCAGTCAGGGATCTGGAAACACCATATATTTT	CASSQGSGNTIYF
TRBD1	TRBV9	TRBJ1-6	-	TGTGCCAGCAGCGTAGCGGCGACAGGGCAGTCACCCCTCCACTTT	CASSVAATGQSPLHF
-	TRBV27	TRBJ1-3	-	TGTGCCAGCAGTTCCGCCCCCGGGGCTGGAAACACCATATATTTT	CASSSAPGAGNTIYF
TRBD1	TRBV28	TRBJ1-5	-	TGTGCCAGCAGTCCCGGGACAGTGAATCAGCCCCAGCATTTT	CASSPGTVNQPQHF
TRBD2	TRBV11-3	TRBJ2-1	-	TGTGCCAGCAGCTTACGACTAGCGGGGGGCAATGAGCAGTTCTTC	CASSLRLAGGNEQFF
TRBD1	TRBV29-1	TRBJ2-3	-	TGCAGCGGGGGACAGGGGACGGAAACAGATACGCAGTATTTT	CSGGQGTETDTQYF
-	TRBV18	TRBJ1-4	once	TGTGCCAGCTCAACAAAGTCAGTTTCTAATGAAAAACTGTTTTTT	CASSTKSVSNEKLFF
-	TRBV11-2	TRBJ1-2	-	TGTGCCAGCAGCTACGGACAGAACTATGGCTACACCTTC	CASSYGQNYGYTF
-	TRBV7-8	TRBJ2-7	-	TGTGCCAGCAGCTCAAGGACTCTCTCCCACGAGCAGTACTTC	CASSSRTLSHEQYF
-	TRBV27	TRBJ1-2	-	TGTGCCAGCAAACCCGACTGGGGGGGCAATGGCTACACCTTC	CASKPDWGGNGYTF
-	TRBV5-6	TRBJ2-2	-	TGTGCCAGCAGCAAGTACGGGGGGCGGGAGGAGCTGTTTTTT	CASSKYGGREELFF
-	TRBV7-9	TRBJ1-6	-	TGTGCCAGCAGCTACGGCGGGGGGGAATCACCCCTCCACTTT	CASSYGGGESPLHF
TRBD1	TRBV27	TRBJ2-5	-	TGTGCCAGCAGTTTAACCGGGACAGGGGGCGGGAAGCAGTACTTC	CASSLTGTGGGKQYF
-	TRBV19	TRBJ1-1	-	TGTGCCAGTAGTATTGTGAGGAGTACTGAAGCTTTCTTT	CASSIVRSTEAFF
-	TRBV2	TRBJ2-7	-	TGTGCCAGCAGTGGGAGCGGGTCTAGCTCCTACGAGCAGTACTTC	CASSGSGSSSYEQYF
-	TRBV10-3	TRBJ1-2	-	TGTGCCATCAGGTTGGGCGGGACGGAGAACTATGGCTACACCTTC	CAIRLGGTENYGYTF
-	TRBV29-1	TRBJ1-1	-	TGCAGCGTATTTGACATAGTCCCCACTGAAGCTTTCTTT	CSVFDIVPTEAFF
TRBD1	TRBV6-5	TRBJ1-2	-	TGTGCCAGCAGGACAGGGGGAGGGAACTATGGCTACACCTTC	CASRTGGGNYGYTF
-	TRBV29-1	TRBJ1-1	-	TGCAGCGTTGGGGGCTCGACGGTGAACACTGAAGCTTTCTTT	CSVGGSTVNTEAFF
TRBD2	TRBV11-2	TRBJ2-3	-	TGTGCCAGCAGCCAAGACGGCCTAGCGGCCACAGATACGCAGTATTTT	CASSQDGLAATDTQYF
-	TRBV29-1	TRBJ2-5	-	TGCAGCGTCACAGGGTTCGAAGAGACCCAGTACTTC	CSVTGFEETQYF
-	TRBV29-1	TRBJ2-3	-	TGCAGCGTTGCCCCCCGCCCGCGGTGGACGCAGTATTTT	CSVAPRPRWTQYF
TRBD1	TRBV7-3	TRBJ2-2	-	TGTGCCAGCAGCCCGGGACAGGGTTACACCGGGGAGCTGTTTTTT	CASSPGQGYTGELFF
TRBD1	TRBV2	TRBJ1-4	-	TGTGCCAGCAGGGGGACAGGGAGGGGTGAAAAACTGTTTTTT	CASRGTGRGEKLFF
-	TRBV7-8	TRBJ2-7	-	TGTGCCAGCAGCTTAGGTACCGGGGGAAGCTCCTACGAGCAGTACTTC	CASSLGTGGSSYEQYF
TRBD1	TRBV5-1	TRBJ2-5	-	TGCGCCAGCAGCTCGACAGGGAACCAAGAGACCCAGTACTTC	CASSSTGNQETQYF
TRBD2	TRBV7-2	TRBJ2-1	-	TGTGCCAGCACCCCCCCCGGGGCTAGCGGGAGGGCAAATGAGCAGTTCTTC	CASTPPGASGRANEQFF
-	TRBV28	TRBJ2-4	-	TGTGCCAGCGTACCCCCAGGGGCCAAAAACATTCAGTACTTC	CASVPPGAKNIQYF
TRBD1	TRBV7-9	TRBJ1-2	-	TGTTCCAGCAGCCCACCCCGGGGGCGGGCGCCAGGGGGATATGGCTACACCTTC	CSSSPPRGRAPGGYGYTF
TRBD1	TRBV28	TRBJ1-2	few	TGTGCCAGCAGTGTACAGGGGGGTGGTGGCTACACCTTC	CASSVQGGGGYTF
-	TRBV19	TRBJ1-1	few	TGTGCCAGTAGTATGGTTGGCGGAGGTAACACTGAAGCTTTCTTT	CASSMVGGGNTEAFF
TRBD1	TRBV7-9	TRBJ2-2	-	TGTGCCAGCAGGCTTACAGGGGGCAGCACCGGGGAGCTGTTTTTT	CASRLTGGSTGELFF
-	TRBV6-1	TRBJ2-4	-	TGTGCCAGCAGTGAAGAGCTAACGAAAAACATTCAGTACTTC	CASSEELTKNIQYF
TRBD1	TRBV10-3	TRBJ1-2	-	TGTGCCATCAGGGCCGGGACAGTTGACGGAGGCTACACCTTC	CAIRAGTVDGGYTF
TRBD1	TRBV7-2	TRBJ1-1	-	TGTGCCACCAACGCGGGACAGGGGGCGCGAGCTTTCTTT	CATNAGQGARAFF
-	TRBV5-4	TRBJ1-3	-	TGTGCCAGCAGCTTGAGGGGTCGGCATGGAAACACCATATATTTT	CASSLRGRHGNTIYF
TRBD2	TRBV11-2	TRBJ2-5	-	TGTGCCAGCAGCGGCCTGGGACTAGAACAAGAGACCCAGTACTTC	CASSGLGLEQETQYF